Reported below is one T cell receptor (beta chain). Its antigen is currently unknown. The sample comes from a study of T cell responses to AZD1222 COVID-19 vaccine. Study conclusions and caveats: Baseline antibody screening turned up just six or seven seropositive AZD1222 recipients. No day 14 peak samples; only post-peak repertoires were characterized. Regions left unmutated in variants are reportedly the target of nearly half of spike-specific TCRs.

Germline V CDR1 and CDR2: LNHDA, SQIVND (reference sequence). The length of the CDR3 is 12 residues. V was pared by 3 bases and J by 6 bases, with 8 bases between. TCRdb's copy holds only in-frame clones and misses some; the assay was immunoSEQ multiplex PCR. The table shows tens of thousands of clones, with 80% occurring only once. Second doses at about 4 or about 12 weeks were pooled. The V call is TRBV19, the J call TRBJ1-2; D remains unclear. Sequences were derived from peripheral blood, sampled 28 days after the second AZD1222 dose. The sequence was obtained from an adult who received the AZD1222 COVID-19 vaccine. This CDR3 is CASSIDRNGYTF. The CDR3 DNA reads TGTGCCAGTAGTATCGATCGGAATGGCTACACCTTC.